This TCR beta chain was obtained from a study of cytomegalovirus exposure and HLA in healthy donors. The PCR employed 60 Vbeta primers together with 13 Jbeta primers. Assay used: immunoSEQ multiplex PCR; TCRdb lists only in-frame clones, some missing. The data hold about 55,000 clones, with 70% to 80% observed a single time. Notes on this clone: The antigen is unknown.

Germline CDR1 is SGHNT and CDR2 is YYREEE (reference sequence). With 4 bases clipped from V and 3 bases from J, the junction kept 14 bases outside the gene matches. This CDR3 region has 17 residues. General observations from the study: As a later analysis revealed, the rate of TCR association differed by HLA locus, with DRB1 most and HLA-C fewest.

The sample consisted of PBMCs. The gene calls are TRBV5-4 and TRBJ2-7; 9 bases align to TRBD2. The sequence was collected from a female donor in good health and CMV-seronegative. The CDR3 DNA reads TGTGCCAGCAGCCTGCCGAGGGTAGCGGGGGCCATCTACGAGCAGTACTTC. Its protein product is CASSLPRVAGAIYEQYF.